The 26 T cell receptor beta chains reported below all come from one sample, sequenced in a study of identical twins. TCRdb ran MiXCR on the 5' RACE reads and lists one entry per CDR3 protein. The sample carries 450,000 to 650,000 distinct CDR3 sequences, more than 9% recorded once. This same sample was also part of a study on yellow fever vaccine responses in identical twins.

Material: PBMCs. All receptors come from a young woman in good health.

This clonotype was seen ten or more times. V and J are TRBV6-1 and TRBJ2-3, with D unclear. Deletions cut 9 bases from V and 5 bases from J, with 18 bases between. CDR1 MNHNS and CDR2 SASEGT come from the germline V gene. There are 14 residues in the CDR3. The DNA of the CDR3 is TGTGCCAGTCGGGTCCCTGGGCTTAAAGATACGCAGTATTTT. Amino acid sequence: CASRVPGLKDTQYF.

A few counts support this clonotype. The rearrangement uses TRBV21-1 and TRBJ2-4; the table's D call, TRBD1, has no DNA check behind it. TRBV21-1 constitutes a pseudogene. This CDR3 has 19 residues. This CDR3 reads CASSKATPRLDRGIDIQYF. CDR3 sequence (DNA): TGTGCCAGCAGCAAAGCAACCCCCAGGCTGGACAGGGGGATAGACATTCAGTACTTC.

In its sample, this clonotype was seen many times. The chain carries TRBV27 and TRBJ1-6, with D uncertain. The germline CDR1 and CDR2 sequences are MNHEY and SMNVEV (reference sequence). This CDR3 has 13 amino acids. The ends were cut back, 0 bases at V and 9 bases at J, with 6 bases in the middle. For the CDR3, the DNA is TGTGCCAGCAGTTTATCCGAGTTTTCACCCCTCCACTTT. This gives the protein CASSLSEFSPLHF.

The J gene is TRBJ2-2, the V gene TRBV15; TRBD1 matches 8 bases. Losses at the gene ends were 6 bases for V and 5 bases for J; bases not matched to a gene: 8. The CDR3 consists of 15 residues. The germline V gene encodes CDR1 LNHNV and CDR2 YYDKDF (reference sequence). The CDR3 region is CATSTGGSGTGELFF. Written as DNA, the CDR3 is TGTGCCACCAGTACAGGGGGATCAGGGACCGGGGAGCTGTTTTTT.

This clonotype was seen ten or more times. The V call is TRBV20-1, the J call TRBJ2-7; 13 positions agree with TRBD2. Germline V gene sequence: CDR1 DFQATT, CDR2 SNEGSKA (reference sequence). J was trimmed by 3 bases and V by 3 bases; bases with no gene match: 2. The CDR3 length is 14 residues. The CDR3 sequence is CSASGTSGIYEQYF. CDR3 DNA sequence: TGCAGTGCTAGTGGGACTAGCGGGATCTACGAGCAGTACTTC.

This clonotype was detected only a few times. The CDR3 is CSVSGGVAGELFF. The CDR3 DNA follows: TGCAGCGTTTCAGGGGGAGTCGCCGGGGAGCTGTTTTTT. The chain joins TRBV29-1 to TRBJ2-2; 7 bases match TRBD1. Germline CDR1 and CDR2: SQVTM and ANQGSEA. V lost 5 bases to trimming and J lost 6 bases; unmatched junction nucleotides: 6. The CDR3 covers 13 residues.

This clonotype was picked up a small number of times. This sequence joins TRBV11-3 and TRBJ2-1; 9 nucleotides align to TRBD2. The length of the CDR3 is 15 residues. Germline lookup yields CDR1 SGHNT and CDR2 YENEEA. Trimming took 3 bases from V and 6 from J; bases not matched to a gene: 6. CDR3 nucleotide sequence: TGTGCCAGCAGCTTTAGAGCGGGGGGTGGCAATGAGCAGTTCTTC. It specifies CASSFRAGGGNEQFF.

This clonotype showed up just a few times. The genes are TRBV6-2 or TRBV6-3 and TRBJ2-3; D may match TRBD1 or TRBD2 (7 bases each). The CDR3 contains 15 residues. V was cut by 10 bases and J by 4 bases, with 21 bases left in between. Germline V gives CDR1 MNHEY, CDR2 SVGEGT. Written as DNA, the CDR3 is TGTGCCACAAAGCGCAGGGGGAGCGGGGCAGATACGCAGTATTTT. Translation gives CATKRRGSGADTQYF.

This clonotype was detected ten times or more. This chain connects TRBV7-9 to TRBJ2-3, with D tentatively TRBD1 (6 bases). V lost 3 bases and J 3 bases, leaving 16 bases between the germline ends. This CDR3 spans 16 amino acids. Germline V gives CDR1 SEHNR, CDR2 FQNEAQ (reference sequence). CDR3 coding DNA: TGTGCCAGCAGCTTGACGACAGGAATGAAGACAGATACGCAGTATTTT. Translation gives CASSLTTGMKTDTQYF.

This clonotype was observed a handful of times. The genes are TRBV3-1 and TRBJ1-2, with TRBD1 as a possible D gene (6 bases). Germline CDR1 LGHDT, CDR2 YNNKEL (reference sequence). The CDR3 extends over 15 amino acids. With 2 bases removed from V and 4 bases from J, the gap between germline ends came to 14 bases. This chain's CDR3 is CASSQSFRDTYGYTF. The DNA for the CDR3 is TGTGCCAGCAGCCAAAGTTTCAGGGACACCTATGGCTACACCTTC.

This clonotype was counted a single time. The chain combines TRBV29-1 with TRBJ2-1; the D gene is possibly TRBD1 (5 bases). CDR3 size: 12 residues. The V and J ends lost 6 bases and 4 bases respectively, with 10 bases between them. Germline values: CDR1 SQVTM, CDR2 ANQGSEA. In DNA, the CDR3 is TGCAGCGTCTGGACAACATACAATGAGCAGTTCTTC. Residues: CSVWTTYNEQFF.

This clonotype was counted at least ten times. The chain employs TRBV12-3 or TRBV12-4 and TRBJ2-2, with a weak D call TRBD1 (5 bases). Trimming cost V 3 bases and J 1 base, with 6 bases left between them. The CDR3 totals 14 residues. CDR3 residues: CASSFTGNTGELFF. The CDR3 nucleotides are TGTGCCAGCAGTTTTACAGGGAACACCGGGGAGCTGTTTTTT.

The sample holds many counts of this clonotype. The V and J genes are TRBV6-5 and TRBJ2-1; 8 nucleotides agree with TRBD2. Germline lookup yields CDR1 MNHEY and CDR2 SVGAGI. The CDR3 contains 14 residues. The ends lost 2 bases at V and 8 bases at J; junction bases unmatched: 5. The CDR3 DNA reads TGTGCCAGCAGTTACCTAGCGGGCGGGGATGAGCAGTTCTTC. This codes for CASSYLAGGDEQFF.

This clonotype showed up many times. The chain links TRBV29-1 to TRBJ1-1; TRBD1 is a possible D gene (5 bases). The CDR3 has 13 residues. Looked up from germline, CDR1 is SQVTM and CDR2 is ANQGSEA. V was cut by 1 base and J by 4 bases, with 10 bases left in between. The DNA of the CDR3 is TGCAGCGTTGAAGCCGGGACCCCCACTGAAGCTTTCTTT. Residues: CSVEAGTPTEAFF. The full variable domain, completed using reference TRBV29-1 and TRBJ1-1, is SAVISQKPSRDICQRGTSLTIQCQVDSQVTMMFWYRQQPGQSLTLIATANQGSEATYESGFVIDKFPISRPNLTFSTLTVSNMSPEDSSIYLCSVEAGTPTEAFFGQGTRLTVV.

The sample holds many counts of this clonotype. The V call is TRBV5-1, the J call TRBJ2-3; D gene ambiguous. The length of the CDR3 is 15 residues. The V end was cut by 4 bases, the J end by 0 bases, with 12 bases between. Germline V gene data show CDR1 as SGHRS and CDR2 as YFSETQ. The CDR3 spells CASSMQPGSTDTQYF. CDR3 coding DNA: TGCGCCAGCAGCATGCAACCCGGGAGCACAGATACGCAGTATTTT.

This clonotype was seen ten or more times. The chain employs TRBV2 and TRBJ2-3; 7 nucleotides align to TRBD1. The ends lost 6 bases at V and 4 bases at J; junction bases unmatched: 13. The CDR3 runs to 16 residues. The V gene's germline CDR1 is SNHLY and CDR2 FYNNEI. CDR3 region: CASRGPGGIISDTQYF. In DNA form, the CDR3 reads TGTGCCAGCAGAGGCCCAGGGGGAATCATATCAGATACGCAGTATTTT.

The V gene is TRBV5-1, the J gene TRBJ1-1; no clear D gene. Germline V gene lookup returns CDR1 SGHRS and CDR2 YFSETQ. The CDR3 sequence is 13 residues long. Trimming stripped 3 bases from V and 4 bases from J, with 10 bases between. CDR3 sequence: CASSSDTTTEAFF. In DNA, the CDR3 is TGCGCCAGCAGCTCCGACACGACCACTGAAGCTTTCTTT.

This clonotype has ten or more counts. V gene TRBV12-3 or TRBV12-4 combines with J gene TRBJ2-5; possibly TRBD2 for D (6 bases). Trimming stripped 0 bases from V and 4 bases from J, with 15 bases between. The CDR3 totals 16 residues. CDR3 loop: CASSLARNEGGETQYF. The CDR3 nucleotides are TGTGCCAGCAGTTTAGCGAGAAATGAGGGAGGAGAGACCCAGTACTTC.

The sample holds many counts of this clonotype. The V call is TRBV5-5, the J call TRBJ1-4, with D possibly matching TRBD1 (5 bases). Germline loops: CDR1 SGHKS, CDR2 YYEKEE (reference sequence). This CDR3 is 14 amino acids long. The V and J ends lost 1 base and 7 bases respectively, with 11 bases between them. The CDR3 coding sequence is TGTGCCAGCAGCTTGCGCAGGGAAACTGAAAAACTGTTTTTT. It codes for CASSLRRETEKLFF.

The chain links TRBV12-3 or TRBV12-4 to TRBJ2-1; 12 bases match TRBD2. V gave up 5 bases and J gave up 10 bases; unmatched junction bases: 12. This CDR3 contains 16 residues. CDR3 sequence (DNA): TGTGCCAGCAGTCCCCTTCTAGCGGGGGGGCCTAGGGAGCAGTTCTTC. Residues: CASSPLLAGGPREQFF.

This clonotype was counted between two and nine times. V gene TRBV20-1 combines with J gene TRBJ2-4; D perhaps matches TRBD2 (7 bases). Germline CDR1 and CDR2: DFQATT and SNEGSKA (reference sequence). V was cut by 2 bases and J by 5 bases, with 19 bases left in between. The CDR3 has 16 residues. CDR3 sequence reads: CSARPGEGGTQNIQYF. The CDR3 coding sequence is TGCAGTGCTAGACCAGGGGAGGGTGGGACCCAAAACATTCAGTACTTC.

This clonotype has more than one count but fewer than ten. The chain carries TRBV6-1 and TRBJ2-3; 9 bases fit TRBD2. The CDR3 is made up of 15 amino acids. CDR1 and CDR2 from the germline V gene are MNHNS and SASEGT. The trim removed 5 bases at V and 5 bases at J, leaving 8 bases unmatched. CDR3 residues: CASSRGRADRDTQYF. CDR3 in DNA: TGTGCCAGCAGTCGCGGGAGGGCCGATAGAGATACGCAGTATTTT.

The rearrangement links TRBV11-2 to TRBJ2-5; unclear D gene. Germline V gives CDR1 SGHAT, CDR2 FQNNGV. The CDR3 contains 14 residues. V was shortened by 5 bases and J by 4 bases, with 14 bases between the two germline ends. The CDR3 region is CASSHRARVETQYF. In DNA form, the CDR3 reads TGTGCCAGCAGCCATCGAGCCCGCGTAGAGACCCAGTACTTC.

This clonotype was counted at least ten times. DNA of the CDR3: TGTGCCAGCAGGGTAGCGCGGAACACCGGGGAGCTGTTTTTT. Translation: CASRVARNTGELFF. The chain carries TRBV12-3 or TRBV12-4 and TRBJ2-2; D is possibly TRBD2 (5 bases). The CDR3 has 14 residues. V lost 6 bases and J lost 1, with 9 bases in between.

This clonotype was picked up many times. The chain combines TRBV14 with TRBJ1-1; TRBD1 agrees at 7 bases. After removal of 0 bases from V and 6 bases from J, the junction contained 4 bases not matched to a gene. Germline-derived CDR1 and CDR2 are SGHDN and FVKESK. This CDR3 is built from 14 residues. The CDR3 here is CASSQDPRGAEAFF. In DNA form, the CDR3 reads TGTGCCAGCAGCCAAGACCCCAGGGGGGCTGAAGCTTTCTTT.

This sequence joins TRBV5-1 and TRBJ2-7; a possible D gene is TRBD1 (8 bases). Trimming stripped 4 bases from V and 5 bases from J, with 19 bases between. Germline V gene lookup returns CDR1 SGHRS and CDR2 YFSETQ. The CDR3 length is 15 residues. The CDR3 protein is CASSGGDRRVHEQYF. The CDR3 bases are TGCGCCAGCAGCGGGGGGGACAGGCGTGTGCACGAGCAGTACTTC.